These 27 T cell receptor beta chains were all obtained from the same sample, sequenced in a study of cytomegalovirus exposure and HLA in healthy donors (dated by TCRdb to 2017 to 2019). The library was produced with the immunoSEQ multiplex PCR assay. The multiplex PCR relied on a mix of 60 forward primers for TCR Vbeta segments and 13 reverse primers for TCR Jbeta segments. The clones in this table, taken by TCRdb from immuneACCESS, are in-frame only. Not every clone is retained; where verified, under half of the shortfall comes from an unresolved V gene, and the cause of the rest is unknown. This sample holds 90,000 to 100,000 clones; approximately 71% were observed only once. Less than 8.5% of the sample comes from the top ten. The sequencing input was PBMCs. The source is a female donor in good health and CMV-seronegative.

The genes are TRBV11-2 and TRBJ2-7; TRBD1 matches at 7 bases. Germline V gene sequence: CDR1 SGHAT, CDR2 FQNNGV. After removal of 5 bases from V and 0 bases from J, the junction contained 1 base not matched to a gene. The length of the CDR3 is 13 residues. Here the CDR3 DNA reads TGTGCCAGCAGCCGGACAGGCTCCTACGAGCAGTACTTC. Translating gives CASSRTGSYEQYF.

The chain has TRBV6-5 and TRBJ1-4; possible D gene TRBD1, 6 bases. The germline V gene has CDR1 MNHEY and CDR2 SVGAGI. There are 14 residues in the CDR3. Trimming left V 5 bases short and J 4 bases short, with 11 bases between. The CDR3 DNA reads as TGTGCCAGCAGTCCACAGGGACGTAATGAAAAACTGTTTTTT. Amino acid sequence: CASSPQGRNEKLFF.

This clone was counted between two and nine times. The V and J genes are TRBV7-3 and TRBJ2-1, with D possibly matching TRBD2 (5 bases). CDR1 and CDR2 from the germline V gene are SGHTA and FQGTGA. V dropped 0 bases and J dropped 1 base, with 10 bases sitting between them. The CDR3 covers 16 residues. This CDR3 reads CASSLTGGISYNEQFF. CDR3 DNA: TGTGCCAGCAGCTTAACAGGAGGAATTTCCTACAATGAGCAGTTCTTC. Combining the CDR3 with reference TRBV7-3 and TRBJ2-1 gives the whole variable domain GAGVSQTPSNKVTEKGKYVELRCDPISGHTALYWYRQSLGQGPEFLIYFQGTGAADDSGLPNDRFFAVRPEGSVSTLKIQRTERGDSAVYLCASSLTGGISYNEQFFGPGTRLTVL.

The J gene is TRBJ2-7, the V gene TRBV18; 9 nucleotides agree with TRBD1. This CDR3 has 14 residues. V lost 5 bases, J lost 5 bases, and 7 bases stayed unmatched. The germline V gene encodes CDR1 KGHSH and CDR2 LQKENI. CDR3 protein: CASSTGQGSNEQYF. The CDR3 bases are TGTGCCAGCTCAACAGGACAGGGGAGCAACGAGCAGTACTTC.

The chain couples TRBV18 to TRBJ2-7; TRBD1 matches at 7 bases. The ends lost 3 bases at V and 3 bases at J; junction bases unmatched: 2. This CDR3 has 13 residues. Germline assignment: CDR1 KGHSH and CDR2 LQKENI. The CDR3 here is CASSPGQRYEQYF. For the CDR3, the DNA is TGTGCCAGCTCACCGGGACAGCGCTACGAGCAGTACTTC. The complete variable domain, with remaining parts taken from reference TRBV18 and TRBJ2-7, reads NAGVMQNPRHLVRRRGQEARLRCSPMKGHSHVYWYRQLPEEGLKFMVYLQKENIIDESGMPKERFSAEFPKEGPSILRIQQVVRGDSAAYFCASSPGQRYEQYFGPGTRLTVT.

The chain uses TRBV28 and TRBJ1-3; TRBD1 is a possible D gene (5 bases). The CDR3 spans 15 residues. V was shortened by 5 bases and J by 2 bases, with 13 bases between the two germline ends. CDR1 is MDHEN and CDR2 is SYDVKM in the germline V gene. CDR3: CASSGTTGAGNTIYF. In nucleotides, the CDR3 is TGTGCCAGCAGTGGGACTACTGGGGCTGGAAACACCATATATTTT.

The chain joins TRBV5-1 to TRBJ2-6; TRBD1 might be the D (6 bases). The CDR3 has 16 amino acids. Germline lookup yields CDR1 SGHRS and CDR2 YFSETQ. Trimming pared 7 bases from V and 0 bases from J, leaving 14 bases between. CDR3 bases: TGCGCCAGCGGCGACAGGACGAGCTCTGGGGCCAACGTCCTGACTTTC. Protein sequence: CASGDRTSSGANVLTF.

This clone was seen a single time. The rearrangement uses TRBV21-1 and TRBJ1-1; TRBD1 is taken as the D call from the table, unchecked against the DNA. TRBV21-1 is labeled a pseudogene. CDR3 length: 18 amino acids. CDR3 sequence (DNA): TGTGCCAGCAGCAATCCTAGGGGGCGCCCCAGTGGAAACACTGAAGCTTTCTTT. This codes for CASSNPRGRPSGNTEAFF.

The chain has TRBV14 and TRBJ2-2; TRBD2 aligns across 10 bases. This CDR3 has 18 residues. The ends lost 3 bases at V and 5 bases at J; junction bases unmatched: 12. CDR1 is SGHDN, CDR2 FVKESK, per germline. The CDR3 DNA reads as TGTGCCAGCAGCCACGTGCCCGGGACTAGCGCTGGGACCGGGGAGCTGTTTTTT. This codes for CASSHVPGTSAGTGELFF.

This chain joins TRBV19 and TRBJ1-1; 8 bases fit TRBD1. The germline V gene has CDR1 LNHDA and CDR2 SQIVND (reference sequence). The CDR3 is 15 residues long. V lost 3 bases, J lost 4 bases, and 7 bases stayed unmatched. CDR3 DNA: TGTGCCAGTAGTATTCAGGGGGCGAGAGGCACTGAAGCTTTCTTT. This codes for CASSIQGARGTEAFF.

The rearrangement uses TRBV7-9 and TRBJ1-1, with 9 bases that match TRBD1. This CDR3 region has 16 residues. The junction had 7 bases not matched to a gene; V was cut back by 5 bases and J by 0 bases. The V gene's germline CDR1 is SEHNR and CDR2 FQNEAQ (reference sequence). The CDR3 loop is CASSARQGGLNTEAFF. CDR3 coding DNA: TGTGCCAGCAGCGCCCGACAGGGGGGTCTGAACACTGAAGCTTTCTTT.

This clone has only a few counts. V is TRBV14 and J is TRBJ2-6; 7 nucleotides match TRBD2. The CDR3 length is 17 residues. The germline CDR1 and CDR2 sequences are SGHDN and FVKESK. After removal of 4 bases from V and 4 bases from J, the junction contained 10 bases not matched to a gene. The CDR3 is CASSPTGLGRGANVLTF. In nucleotides, the CDR3 is TGTGCCAGCAGCCCCACAGGACTAGGGAGAGGGGCCAACGTCCTGACTTTC.

With regard to this clone: The junction departs from the called germline gene at one end, perhaps through a read error. This CDR3 reads CASSVGGQSNEQFF. CDR3 DNA sequence: TGTGCTAGCAGCGTAGGCGGACAGTCGAATGAGCAGTTCTTC. This rearrangement joins TRBV7-7 to TRBJ2-1; maybe TRBD1 (6 bases). Germline CDR1 and CDR2: SSHAT and FNYEAQ (reference sequence). This CDR3 comprises 14 residues.

The chain has TRBV7-6 and TRBJ1-2; 11 bases line up with TRBD1. Germline CDR1 SGHVS, CDR2 FNYEAQ. CDR3 length: 16 residues. The trim removed 5 bases at V and 0 bases at J, leaving 5 bases unmatched. The CDR3 nucleotides read TGTGCCAGCAGCACGGGACAGGGGGTGTCTAACTATGGCTACACCTTC. Translation gives CASSTGQGVSNYGYTF.

This chain links TRBV5-1 with TRBJ2-1; 9 nucleotides line up with TRBD2. The CDR3 extends over 17 amino acids. Looked up from germline, CDR1 is SGHRS and CDR2 is YFSETQ. Trimming removed 0 bases from V and 4 bases from J; junction bases left unmatched: 8. The CDR3 bases are TGCGCCAGCAGCTTGGTTAGGGGGCTAGCGGGATACAATGAGCAGTTCTTC. It yields the protein CASSLVRGLAGYNEQFF.

The gene calls are TRBV2 and TRBJ1-1, with 7 bases matching TRBD1. The V segment lost 4 bases and the J segment 4 bases; nucleotides outside the gene matches: 6. This CDR3 has 14 amino acids. Germline V gene sequence: CDR1 SNHLY, CDR2 FYNNEI. The CDR3 region is CASSVGGAFTEAFF. The CDR3 region has the DNA TGTGCCAGCAGTGTAGGGGGCGCATTCACTGAAGCTTTCTTT.

This clone was seen more than once but under ten times. The gene calls are TRBV11-3 and TRBJ2-1; 9 bases map to TRBD2. With V trimmed by 1 base and J by 1 base, 14 bases remained unmatched. This CDR3 spans 20 amino acids. Looked up from germline, CDR1 is SGHNT and CDR2 is YENEEA. CDR3 coding DNA: TGTGCCAGCAGCTTAGGCGGGAAATCGTCTAGCGGGAAATCCTACAATGAGCAGTTCTTC. Protein product: CASSLGGKSSSGKSYNEQFF.

This sequence joins TRBV7-9 and TRBJ2-7; 7 bases align to TRBD2. This CDR3 spans 16 amino acids. V lost 1 base to trimming and J lost 2 bases; unmatched junction nucleotides: 8. Germline V lookup: CDR1 SEHNR, CDR2 FQNEAQ (reference sequence). The CDR3 DNA follows: TGTGCCAGCAGCTTAGTAGCGTCTAGCGGAGCCTACGAGCAGTACTTC. Encoded protein: CASSLVASSGAYEQYF.

This clone was detected only a few times. V gene TRBV5-6 combines with J gene TRBJ1-4; 7 bases align to TRBD1. Germline CDR1 and CDR2: SGHDT and YYEEEE. V shed 3 bases and J 4 bases; nucleotides not matched to a gene: 0. The CDR3 loop spans 13 amino acids. The CDR3 protein is CASSWDSNEKLFF. Written as DNA, the CDR3 is TGTGCCAGCAGCTGGGACAGTAATGAAAAACTGTTTTTT.

In nucleotides, the CDR3 is TGTGCCAGCAGCTTAGGGAACAGGGAAGCCACAGATACGCAGTATTTT. Its protein product is CASSLGNREATDTQYF. The gene calls are TRBV7-6 and TRBJ2-3; TRBD1 might be the D (6 bases). The germline CDR1 and CDR2 sequences are SGHVS and FNYEAQ. Between the trimmed V and J ends, which lost 1 base and 2 bases, there was a span of 13 bases. The length of the CDR3 is 16 residues.

This clone has only a few counts. The J gene is TRBJ1-4, the V gene TRBV5-1, with a tentative D call TRBD1 (6 bases). Trimming shortened V by 0 bases and J by 7 bases, and 10 bases separated the two germline ends. This CDR3 is built from 14 residues. From germline, CDR1 is SGHRS and CDR2 YFSETQ. The CDR3 loop is CASSLALQGEKLFF. CDR3 in DNA: TGCGCCAGCAGCTTGGCCTTACAGGGTGAAAAACTGTTTTTT. The full variable domain, in which reference TRBV5-1 and TRBJ1-4 provide the parts outside the CDR3, is KAGVTQTPRYLIKTRGQQVTLSCSPISGHRSVSWYQQTPGQGLQFLFEYFSETQRNKGNFPGRFSGRQFSNSRSEMNVSTLELGDSALYLCASSLALQGEKLFFGSGTQLSVL.

This chain uses TRBV20-1 with TRBJ1-3; D uncertain. V was shortened by 6 bases and J by 3 bases, with 6 bases between the two germline ends. This CDR3 is built from 11 residues. CDR1 DFQATT and CDR2 SNEGSKA come from the germline V gene (reference sequence). The CDR3 reads CSARDGNTIYF. As DNA, the CDR3 is TGCAGTGCGCGAGATGGAAACACCATATATTTT.

This chain connects TRBV11-3 to TRBJ2-3, with D perhaps matching TRBD2 (6 bases). The CDR3 is 16 amino acids. Germline CDR1 SGHNT, CDR2 YENEEA. V was pared by 1 base and J by 2 bases, with 13 bases between. CDR3 region: CASSLGPGSFTDTQYF. The CDR3 nucleotides are TGTGCCAGCAGCTTAGGACCCGGGAGCTTCACAGATACGCAGTATTTT. Using reference TRBV11-3 and TRBJ2-3 for the parts outside the CDR3, the full variable domain is EAGVVQSPRYKIIEKKQPVAFWCNPISGHNTLYWYLQNLGQGPELLIRYENEEAVDDSQLPKDRFSAERLKGVDSTLKIQPAELGDSAVYLCASSLGPGSFTDTQYFGPGTRLTVL.

The chain joins TRBV7-3 to TRBJ1-2, with D hard to call. CDR1 and CDR2 (germline): SGHTA, FQGTGA. There are 13 residues in the CDR3. The V gene lost 5 bases and the J gene lost 7 bases, with 14 bases spanning the gap. Here the CDR3 DNA reads TGTGCCAGCAGCCGCCAGGATGCTGGTGGCTACACCTTC. It codes for CASSRQDAGGYTF. Together with reference TRBV7-3 and TRBJ1-2, the CDR3 gives the full variable domain: GAGVSQTPSNKVTEKGKYVELRCDPISGHTALYWYRQSLGQGPEFLIYFQGTGAADDSGLPNDRFFAVRPEGSVSTLKIQRTERGDSAVYLCASSRQDAGGYTFGSGTRLTVV.

Of note for this clone: An end of the junction differs from the germline gene, which may be a read error. This chain joins TRBV7-9 and TRBJ2-5, with D maybe TRBD1 (6 bases). The CDR3 has 15 amino acids. Germline loops: CDR1 SEHNR, CDR2 FQNEAQ (reference sequence). CDR3 nucleotide sequence: TGTTCCAGCAGTACACTCAGGGGCGAAGGGGAGACCCAGTACTTC. Amino acids: CSSSTLRGEGETQYF. The whole variable domain, filled in from reference TRBV7-9 and TRBJ2-5, reads DTGVSQNPRHKITKRGQNVTFRCDPISEHNRLYWYRQTLGQGPEFLTYFQNEAQLEKSRLLSDRFSAERPKGSFSTLEIQRTEQGDSAMYLCSSSTLRGEGETQYFGPGTRLLVL.

This chain connects TRBV6-1 to TRBJ1-1, with 7 bases identical to TRBD1. CDR1 and CDR2 from the germline V gene are MNHNS and SASEGT. Trimming cost V 6 bases and J 5 bases; bases outside gene matches: 12. The CDR3 has 15 amino acids. CDR3 DNA sequence: TGTGCCAGCAGGACGACAGGGCTCCAAGGGACTGAAGCTTTCTTT. Protein: CASRTTGLQGTEAFF.

This sequence joins TRBV5-6 and TRBJ1-4; 7 nucleotides line up with TRBD1. Per germline, CDR1 SGHDT and CDR2 YYEEEE. This CDR3 is 15 amino acids long. V dropped 4 bases and J dropped 5; count of bases not matched to a gene: 8. Written as DNA, the CDR3 is TGTGCCAGCAGCAAACCGGGACAGCCGAATGAAAAACTGTTTTTT. This codes for CASSKPGQPNEKLFF.